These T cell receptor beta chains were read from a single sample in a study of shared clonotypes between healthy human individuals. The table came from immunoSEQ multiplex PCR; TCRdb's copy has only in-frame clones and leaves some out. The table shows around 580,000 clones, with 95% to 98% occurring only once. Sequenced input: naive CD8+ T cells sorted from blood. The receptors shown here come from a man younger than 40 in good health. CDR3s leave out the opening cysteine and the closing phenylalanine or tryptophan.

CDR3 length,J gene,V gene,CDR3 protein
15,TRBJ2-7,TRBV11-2,ASSLDGQRRTSYEQY
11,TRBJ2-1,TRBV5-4,ASRPSSGNEQF
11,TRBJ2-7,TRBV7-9,ASGTQNAYEQY
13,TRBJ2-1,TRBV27,ASRTLAGSYNEQF
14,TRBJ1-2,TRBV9,ASSPTTGASVYGYT
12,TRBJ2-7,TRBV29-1,SARGGSTGDEQY
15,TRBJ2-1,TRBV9,ASGGDRGGSGGHEQF
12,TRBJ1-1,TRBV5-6,ASSRDRFLTEAF
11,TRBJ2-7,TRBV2,ASSGVDTYEQY
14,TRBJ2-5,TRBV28,ASSFEAGGGQRALD
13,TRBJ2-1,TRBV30,AWTSSRDSYNEQF
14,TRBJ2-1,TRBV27,ASSHLGLAGRGEQF
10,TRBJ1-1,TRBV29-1,SVESGDTEAF
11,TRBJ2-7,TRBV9,ASSPRLTYEQY
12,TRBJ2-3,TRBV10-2,ASMGRSLTDTQY
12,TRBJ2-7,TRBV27,ASSSKLAGYEQY
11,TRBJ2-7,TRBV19,ASSPGTDYEQY
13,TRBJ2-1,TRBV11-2,ASSLEQVELYEQF
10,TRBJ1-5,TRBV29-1,SVEIDNQPQH
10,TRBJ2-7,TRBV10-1,ASSAPDYEQY
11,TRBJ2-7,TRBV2,ASKILAEYEQY
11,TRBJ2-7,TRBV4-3,ASSQGQTYEQY
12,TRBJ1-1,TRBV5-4,ASSGGAGDTEAF
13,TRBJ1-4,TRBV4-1,ASSPQPGTGEKLF
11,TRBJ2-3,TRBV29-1,SVEPDSTDTQY
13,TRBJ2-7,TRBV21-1,ASSKAVRDFYEQY
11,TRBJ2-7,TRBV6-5,ASSYGLGREQY
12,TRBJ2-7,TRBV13,ASSEGLAEYEQY
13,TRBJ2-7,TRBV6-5,ASSRKREGRYEQY
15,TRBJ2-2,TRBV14,ASSQDLSRTNTGELF
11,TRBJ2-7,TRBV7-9,ASSPDTSYEQY
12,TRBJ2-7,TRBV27,ASSLEGSSYEQY
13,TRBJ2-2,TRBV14,ASSLGGSGTGELF